Following are 14 T cell receptor beta chains from one sample sequenced in a study of shared clonotypes between healthy human individuals. Measured with immunoSEQ multiplex PCR; TCRdb has only the in-frame clones, and not every one. The sample includes 950,000 to 1,100,000 clones, roughly 74% of them seen just once. Input material: memory CD4+ T cells from PBMCs. The subset is: CD45RA-negative fraction. The source of these receptors is a man in his late teens or twenties in good health. Some clones in this sample may be carry-over from other donors' samples.

This clone was observed a single time. This clone may be a read error of a much larger clone one base away. The identical CDR3 is also encoded by other nucleotide sequences in the sample. The chain joins TRBV6-1 to TRBJ1-1; 10 bases line up with TRBD1. This CDR3 has 14 amino acids. CDR1 and CDR2 (germline): MNHNS, SASEGT. The V segment lost 4 bases and the J segment 4 bases; nucleotides outside the gene matches: 3. The CDR3 region has the DNA TGTGCCAGCAGTGGACAGGGGGCGGGCACTGAAGCTTTCTTT. Its protein product is CASSGQGAGTEAFF.

The chain recombines TRBV6-1 with TRBJ1-5; D unclear. V was shortened by 2 bases and J by 1 base, with 9 bases between the two germline ends. The CDR3 runs 15 residues. In germline, CDR1 is MNHNS, CDR2 SASEGT. The DNA for the CDR3 is TGTGCCAGCAGTGAAAACACGGGGAGCAATCAGCCCCAGCATTTT. Protein sequence: CASSENTGSNQPQHF.

This chain joins TRBV5-1 and TRBJ2-3, with a weak D call TRBD1 (6 bases). Trimming removed 0 bases from V and 3 bases from J, with 17 bases in between. The CDR3 has 17 amino acids. Germline CDR1 and CDR2: SGHRS and YFSETQ. The CDR3, as DNA: TGCGCCAGCAGCTTGGGGATTCAGGGGTTTGGGACAGATACGCAGTATTTT. Residues: CASSLGIQGFGTDTQYF. Using reference TRBV5-1 and TRBJ2-3 for the parts outside the CDR3, the full variable domain is KAGVTQTPRYLIKTRGQQVTLSCSPISGHRSVSWYQQTPGQGLQFLFEYFSETQRNKGNFPGRFSGRQFSNSRSEMNVSTLELGDSALYLCASSLGIQGFGTDTQYFGPGTRLTVL.

J is TRBJ2-7 and V is TRBV6-5; the D is unclear. Per the germline V gene, CDR1 is MNHEY and CDR2 is SVGAGI. V was clipped by 2 bases and J by 6 bases, with 8 bases between them. This CDR3 spans 12 amino acids. CDR3 in amino acids: CASSYSFSEQYF. The CDR3 coding sequence is TGTGCCAGCAGTTACAGCTTTAGCGAGCAGTACTTC.

J is TRBJ1-2 and V is TRBV28; 7 positions match TRBD1. CDR3 size: 14 residues. Trimming took 3 bases from V and 2 from J; bases not matched to a gene: 3. Germline CDR1 and CDR2: MDHEN and SYDVKM. The CDR3 DNA reads as TGTGCCAGCAGTTTCTGGGACAGCAACTATGGCTACACCTTC. This sequence encodes CASSFWDSNYGYTF.

The CDR3 loop is CASSESSGSSYEQYF. The DNA for the CDR3 is TGTGCCAGCAGCGAATCTAGCGGGAGCTCCTACGAGCAGTACTTC. The chain employs TRBV9 and TRBJ2-7, with TRBD2 matching over 10 bases. This CDR3 has 15 amino acids. Germline-derived CDR1 and CDR2 are SGDLS and YYNGEE. J gave up 0 bases and V 3 bases, and 3 bases lay outside the gene matches.

This clone showed up just once. The chain joins TRBV29-1 to TRBJ2-5; 12 nucleotides agree with TRBD2. The last part of the DNA fits TRBJ2-7 better; the J call may be wrong. Germline CDR1 and CDR2: SQVTM and ANQGSEA. CDR3 length: 14 amino acids. The CDR3 coding sequence is TGCAGCGCCACCCTAGCGGGAGGGCTCTACGAGCAGTACTTC. Its protein product is CSATLAGGLYEQYF.

This clone came up many times. The chain carries TRBV18 and TRBJ1-4; TRBD1 matches at 7 bases. V dropped 2 bases and J dropped 7; count of bases not matched to a gene: 7. The CDR3 contains 15 residues. Germline-derived CDR1 and CDR2 are KGHSH and LQKENI. CDR3 protein: CASSPDDRAGEKLFF. The CDR3, as DNA: TGTGCCAGCTCACCAGACGACAGGGCGGGTGAAAAACTGTTTTTT. Full variable domain (rest looked up from reference TRBV18 and TRBJ1-4): NAGVMQNPRHLVRRRGQEARLRCSPMKGHSHVYWYRQLPEEGLKFMVYLQKENIIDESGMPKERFSAEFPKEGPSILRIQQVVRGDSAAYFCASSPDDRAGEKLFFGSGTQLSVL.

This clone was recorded once. V is TRBV7-2 and J is TRBJ2-7; D is possibly TRBD2 (6 bases). The CDR3 extends over 18 amino acids. V lost 1 base and J 4 bases, leaving 23 bases between the germline ends. Per germline, CDR1 SGHTA and CDR2 FQGNSA. CDR3 in DNA: TGTGCCAGCAGCTTAGAGACGGGGGTTGGGACCCAGCTTTACGAGCAGTACTTC. As protein: CASSLETGVGTQLYEQYF.

This clone was counted a few times. The chain employs TRBV28 and TRBJ2-5; TRBD1 agrees at 7 bases. Unmatched junction bases numbered 15, after V lost 5 bases and J lost 9 bases. The CDR3 is 15 residues long. Germline V CDR1 and CDR2: MDHEN, SYDVKM. In DNA, the CDR3 is TGTGCCAGCAGTGGAAGATTCGACAGGGACGGCGCCCAGTACTTC. Protein: CASSGRFDRDGAQYF.

This sequence joins TRBV5-4 and TRBJ2-7; the D gene is possibly TRBD2 (6 bases). The CDR3 spans 15 residues. Germline V CDR1 and CDR2: SGHNT, YYREEE (reference sequence). The ends were cut back, 3 bases at V and 5 bases at J, with 18 bases in the middle. The CDR3 spells CASSWGGATTDEQYF. The CDR3 DNA reads TGTGCCAGCAGCTGGGGCGGGGCCACCACAGACGAGCAGTACTTC.

V is TRBV5-1 and J is TRBJ2-2; perhaps TRBD1 as D (6 bases). Trimming took 3 bases from V and 7 from J, leaving 13 bases between them. There are 14 residues in the CDR3. CDR1 SGHRS and CDR2 YFSETQ come from the germline V gene. The CDR3 is CASSYHRVGGELFF. The DNA for the CDR3 is TGCGCCAGCAGCTACCACAGGGTGGGCGGGGAGCTGTTTTTT.

The DNA for the CDR3 is TGTGCCAGTCAGGAATTTAAGGGAGTTAGCGGAGCCTCCTACGAGCAGTACTTC. As protein: CASQEFKGVSGASYEQYF. The V call is TRBV28, the J call TRBJ2-7, with D maybe TRBD2 (6 bases). Germline values: CDR1 MDHEN, CDR2 SYDVKM. The CDR3 consists of 18 residues. V dropped 9 bases and J dropped 0 bases, with 27 bases sitting between them.

The chain employs TRBV7-9 and TRBJ2-3; TRBD2 aligns across 10 bases. The CDR3 is made up of 19 amino acids. V dropped 5 bases and J dropped 0; count of bases not matched to a gene: 14. CDR1 is SEHNR, CDR2 FQNEAQ, per germline (reference sequence). CDR3: CASSPRTSGNDGSTDTQYF. Here the CDR3 DNA reads TGTGCCAGCAGCCCTCGTACTAGCGGGAATGACGGAAGCACAGATACGCAGTATTTT.